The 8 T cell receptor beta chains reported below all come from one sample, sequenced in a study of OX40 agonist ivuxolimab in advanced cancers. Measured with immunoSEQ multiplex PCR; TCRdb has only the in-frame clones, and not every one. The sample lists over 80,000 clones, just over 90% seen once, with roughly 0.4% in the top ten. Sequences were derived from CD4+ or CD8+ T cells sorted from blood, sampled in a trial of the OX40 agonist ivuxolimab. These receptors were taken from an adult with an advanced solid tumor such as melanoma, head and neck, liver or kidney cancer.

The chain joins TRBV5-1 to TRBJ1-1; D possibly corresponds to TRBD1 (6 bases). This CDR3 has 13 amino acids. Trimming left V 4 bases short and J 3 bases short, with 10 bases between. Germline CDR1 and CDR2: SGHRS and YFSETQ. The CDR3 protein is CASSATGDTEAFF. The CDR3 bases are TGCGCCAGCAGCGCGACAGGTGACACTGAAGCTTTCTTT.

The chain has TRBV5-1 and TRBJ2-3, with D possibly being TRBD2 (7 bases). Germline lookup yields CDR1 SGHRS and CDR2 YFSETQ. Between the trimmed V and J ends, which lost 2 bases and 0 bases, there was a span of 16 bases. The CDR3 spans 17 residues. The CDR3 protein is CASSLGLGGTSTDTQYF. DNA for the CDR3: TGCGCCAGCAGCTTAGGCCTCGGGGGGACAAGCACAGATACGCAGTATTTT.

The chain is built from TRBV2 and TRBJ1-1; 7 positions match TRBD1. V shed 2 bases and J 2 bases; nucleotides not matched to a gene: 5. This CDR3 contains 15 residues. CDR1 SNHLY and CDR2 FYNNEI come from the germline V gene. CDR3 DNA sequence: TGTGCCAGCAGTGAATCTGGGACAGCCAACACTGAAGCTTTCTTT. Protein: CASSESGTANTEAFF.

CDR3 protein: CASSLSGENTEAFF. The CDR3 DNA is TGCGCCAGCAGCTTGAGTGGGGAGAACACTGAAGCTTTCTTT. The chain carries TRBV5-1 and TRBJ1-1; D gene ambiguous. Germline-derived CDR1 and CDR2 are SGHRS and YFSETQ. Trimming stripped 1 base from V and 1 base from J, with 8 bases between. The CDR3 totals 14 residues.

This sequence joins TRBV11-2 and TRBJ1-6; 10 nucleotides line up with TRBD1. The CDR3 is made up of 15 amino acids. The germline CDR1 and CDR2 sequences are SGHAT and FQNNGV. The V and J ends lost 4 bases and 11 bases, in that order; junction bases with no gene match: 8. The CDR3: CASSSGTGVRPPLHF. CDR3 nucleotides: TGTGCCAGCAGCTCCGGGACAGGGGTACGGCCACCCCTCCACTTT.

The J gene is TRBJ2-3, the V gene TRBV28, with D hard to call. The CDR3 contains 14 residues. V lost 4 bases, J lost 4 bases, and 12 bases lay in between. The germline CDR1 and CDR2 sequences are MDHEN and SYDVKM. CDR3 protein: CASSYPLSADTQYF. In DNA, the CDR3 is TGTGCCAGCAGTTACCCCCTCTCAGCAGATACGCAGTATTTT.

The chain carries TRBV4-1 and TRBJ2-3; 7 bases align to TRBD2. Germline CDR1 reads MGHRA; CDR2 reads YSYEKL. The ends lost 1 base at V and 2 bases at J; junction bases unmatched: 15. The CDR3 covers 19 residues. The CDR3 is CASSQVLASGRGYTDTQYF. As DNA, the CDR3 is TGCGCCAGCAGCCAAGTCTTGGCTAGCGGACGGGGATACACAGATACGCAGTATTTT.

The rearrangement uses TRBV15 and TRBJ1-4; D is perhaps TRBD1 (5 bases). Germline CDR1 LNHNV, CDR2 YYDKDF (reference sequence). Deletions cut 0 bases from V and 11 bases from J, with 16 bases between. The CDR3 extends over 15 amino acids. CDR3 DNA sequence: TGTGCCACCAGCAGAGATCGGGTGAGGGACGAGAAACTGTTTTTT. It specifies CATSRDRVRDEKLFF.